This passage covers 26 T cell receptor beta chains from one sample sequenced in a study of T-cell reconstitution after alpha-beta-depleted transplantation in children listed by TCRdb under 2016. The sample's treatment or condition label is to be understood as: allogeneic hematopoietic cell transplantation with graft depleted of TCRalphabeta T cells and CD19 B cells. The library was prepared using PCR. Reads for this sample came from an Illumina HiSeq 2500. TCR library preparation used molecular barcoding, with unique molecular identifiers applied to normalize quantification of the TCRbeta repertoire. TCRdb passed the public sequencing reads through fastp at Q25 and MiXCR, retaining productive beta sequences. Entries are consolidated by CDR3 protein sequence, retaining the most common genes and DNA. This sample is represented by roughly 490,000 distinct CDR3 sequences; about an eighth of them were singletons. The ten biggest clones cover approximately 14% of the sample.

The starting material was PBMCs, mostly from graft donor cells, obtained 180 days after TCRalphabeta/CD19-depleted stem cell transplant. The receptor set was obtained from a female patient aged 2 to 10 who had a stem cell transplant for aplastic anemia, so the T cells may come from the graft donor.

This clonotype has just a few counts. A read error may explain this, as a much larger clone is one base away. V is TRBV7-9 and J is TRBJ2-3, with 10 bases that match TRBD2. CDR1 SEHNR and CDR2 FQNEAQ come from the germline V gene (reference sequence). This CDR3 spans 13 amino acids. Trimming at V came to 5 bases and at J to 4 bases, leaving 0 bases not matched to a gene. The CDR3 sequence: CASSGTSADTQYF. The CDR3 region has the DNA TGTGCCAGCAGCGGGACTAGCGCAGATACGCAGTATTTT.

This clonotype has a handful of counts. V is TRBV7-8 and J is TRBJ1-1; no clear D gene. Germline V gene sequence: CDR1 SGHVS, CDR2 FQNEAQ. The CDR3 sequence is 16 residues long. V was cut by 5 bases and J by 3 bases, with 19 bases left in between. The CDR3 region is CASSALTMISYTEAFF. The CDR3 coding sequence is TGTGCCAGCAGCGCGTTGACGATGATCTCGTACACTGAAGCTTTCTTT.

The rearrangement links TRBV13 to TRBJ2-7; TRBD2 might be the D (5 bases). Germline CDR1 and CDR2: PRHDT and FYEKMQ (reference sequence). The V and J ends lost 2 bases and 3 bases respectively, with 11 bases between them. The CDR3 is made up of 14 amino acids. The CDR3 here is CASSLSGEFYEQYF. CDR3 nucleotide sequence: TGTGCCAGCAGCTTAAGTGGGGAGTTCTACGAGCAGTACTTC.

This clonotype was recorded at least ten times. CDR3 in DNA: TGCAGCGTTTGGACCCAGGGAAGCGAGCAGTACTTC. Protein: CSVWTQGSEQYF. The genes are TRBV29-1 and TRBJ2-7; TRBD1 might be the D (5 bases). The germline CDR1 and CDR2 sequences are SQVTM and ANQGSEA. Trimming took 5 bases from V and 6 from J, leaving 14 bases between them. CDR3 length: 12 residues.

This clonotype was counted many times. The genes are TRBV5-1 and TRBJ1-3, with 10 bases matching TRBD1. Germline V lookup: CDR1 SGHRS, CDR2 YFSETQ. V shed 0 bases, J shed 0 bases, and the junction held 3 bases outside the gene matches. This CDR3 has 17 amino acids. The CDR3 reads CASSLAGTGVSGNTIYF. Written as DNA, the CDR3 is TGCGCCAGCAGCTTGGCCGGGACAGGGGTCTCTGGAAACACCATATATTTT.

This clonotype came up a few times. The V and J genes are TRBV12-3 or TRBV12-4 and TRBJ2-1; D not certain. The CDR3 length is 14 residues. Trimming left V 6 bases short and J 6 bases short, with 15 bases between. The CDR3 coding sequence is TGTGCCAGCAGCCTATCCCAGGCCGGCAATGAGCAGTTCTTC. Encoded protein: CASSLSQAGNEQFF.

The chain combines TRBV21-1 with TRBJ1-1. TRBV21-1 is deemed a pseudogene. This CDR3 spans 13 amino acids. CDR3 in amino acids: CASSKGENTEAFF. The CDR3 DNA follows: TGTGCCAGCAGCAAAGGTGAAAACACTGAAGCTTTCTTT.

This clonotype showed up just a few times. CDR3 protein: CSARVRTGRVQPQHF. CDR3 coding DNA: TGCAGTGCTAGAGTCCGGACAGGGCGGGTTCAGCCCCAGCATTTT. The chain joins TRBV20-1 to TRBJ1-5; 8 bases line up with TRBD1. V lost 1 base to trimming and J lost 6 bases; unmatched junction nucleotides: 8. The CDR3 extends over 15 amino acids. CDR1 is DFQATT and CDR2 is SNEGSKA in the germline V gene (reference sequence).

The gene calls are TRBV19 and TRBJ1-4, with 7 bases lining up with TRBD1. Germline loops: CDR1 LNHDA, CDR2 SQIVND (reference sequence). The junction had 8 bases not matched to a gene; V was cut back by 1 base and J by 6 bases. This CDR3 comprises 16 residues. The CDR3 protein is CASSIAYRGVDEKLFF. The CDR3 DNA reads TGTGCCAGTAGTATAGCTTACAGGGGAGTTGATGAAAAACTGTTTTTT.

The sample holds a few counts of this clonotype. The chain combines TRBV7-6 with TRBJ2-5; D is unresolved. CDR1 and CDR2 (germline): SGHVS, FNYEAQ. V lost 1 base, J lost 2 bases, and 14 bases lay in between. CDR3 length equals 16 residues. CDR3 region: CASSLVGKGEQETQYF. The DNA of the CDR3 is TGTGCCAGCAGCTTAGTGGGAAAAGGCGAGCAAGAGACCCAGTACTTC.

The rearrangement uses TRBV15 and TRBJ2-7; 10 positions match TRBD1. The CDR3 is 15 residues long. With 5 bases clipped from V and 3 bases from J, the junction kept 7 bases outside the gene matches. The germline V gene encodes CDR1 LNHNV and CDR2 YYDKDF (reference sequence). The chain's CDR3 is CATSWGTGAGYEQYV. In DNA form, the CDR3 reads TGTGCCACCAGCTGGGGGACAGGGGCTGGCTACGAGCAGTACGTC.

This chain uses TRBV20-1 with TRBJ2-5; 11 positions match TRBD2. Germline values: CDR1 DFQATT, CDR2 SNEGSKA (reference sequence). V lost 3 bases, J lost 6 bases, and 6 bases stayed unmatched. The CDR3 spans 14 residues. The CDR3 spells CSARLAGGTKTQYF. CDR3 nucleotides: TGCAGTGCTAGGCTAGCGGGAGGTACGAAGACCCAGTACTTC.

This clonotype occurred a few times. The chain couples TRBV3-1 to TRBJ1-4, with 8 bases fitting TRBD1. This CDR3 region has 13 residues. V gave up 8 bases and J gave up 8 bases; unmatched junction bases: 7. The V gene's germline CDR1 is LGHDT and CDR2 YNNKEL (reference sequence). The CDR3 nucleotides read TGTGCCAGCTTACAGGGGGGAGAGGAAAAACTGTTTTTT. It codes for CASLQGGEEKLFF. Complete variable domain (other parts from reference TRBV3-1 and TRBJ1-4): DTAVSQTPKYLVTQMGNDKSIKCEQNLGHDTMYWYKQDSKKFLKIMFSYNNKELIINETVPNRFSPKSPDKAHLNLHINSLELGDSAVYFCASLQGGEEKLFFGSGTQLSVL.

The table lists this clonotype with a few counts. The chain couples TRBV12-3 or TRBV12-4 to TRBJ1-2; D gene ambiguous. The CDR3 runs to 12 residues. The V and J ends lost 4 bases and 10 bases respectively, with 13 bases between them. The chain's CDR3 is CASSWRSGDYTF. In DNA form, the CDR3 reads TGTGCCAGCAGTTGGCGGAGCGGAGACTACACCTTC.

This clonotype was seen more than once but under ten times. The chain is built from TRBV11-2 and TRBJ2-7; possibly TRBD2 for D (6 bases). This CDR3 has 15 residues. CDR1 and CDR2 from the germline V gene are SGHAT and FQNNGV. Between the trimmed V and J ends, which lost 3 bases and 2 bases, there was a span of 14 bases. In nucleotides, the CDR3 is TGTGCCAGCAGCTTGGGGGGTTACCCTACCTACGAGCAGTACGTC. Its translation is CASSLGGYPTYEQYV.

V usage is TRBV29-1 and J usage is TRBJ2-1; 9 bases are shared with TRBD1. Germline lookup yields CDR1 SQVTM and CDR2 ANQGSEA. The CDR3 has 12 amino acids. V lost 1 base and J lost 10; bases outside the gene matches: 2. CDR3 sequence: CSVEGTGVEQFF. The DNA for the CDR3 is TGCAGCGTTGAAGGGACAGGGGTCGAGCAGTTCTTC.

As regards this clonotype: Likely a read error: the CDR3 ends without its conserved phenylalanine or tryptophan. This chain links TRBV20-1 with TRBJ2-4, with 8 bases lining up with TRBD1. This CDR3 has 15 amino acids. Germline V gene sequence: CDR1 DFQATT, CDR2 SNEGSKA (reference sequence). Trimming took 2 bases from V and 3 from J; bases not matched to a gene: 6. The CDR3 sequence: CSARTDRVGKNIQYL. As DNA, the CDR3 is TGCAGTGCTAGAACGGACAGGGTGGGCAAAAACATTCAGTACTTG.

At least ten counts were recorded for this clonotype. This chain links TRBV18 with TRBJ2-7, with 7 bases that match TRBD1. The CDR3 loop spans 14 amino acids. The V segment lost 3 bases and the J segment 6 bases; nucleotides outside the gene matches: 8. Germline lookup yields CDR1 KGHSH and CDR2 LQKENI. The CDR3 spells CASSPQRQGSEQYF. The CDR3 DNA follows: TGTGCCAGCTCACCTCAAAGACAGGGTAGCGAGCAGTACTTC. Filled out from reference TRBV18 and TRBJ2-7, the complete variable domain reads NAGVMQNPRHLVRRRGQEARLRCSPMKGHSHVYWYRQLPEEGLKFMVYLQKENIIDESGMPKERFSAEFPKEGPSILRIQQVVRGDSAAYFCASSPQRQGSEQYFGPGTRLTVT.

The chain carries TRBV19 and TRBJ2-7, with D perhaps matching TRBD1 (6 bases). Trimming left V 5 bases short and J 3 bases short, with 11 bases between. This CDR3 is 13 amino acids long. From germline, CDR1 is LNHDA and CDR2 SQIVND (reference sequence). DNA for the CDR3: TGTGCCAGTAGTGCAACAGGGAGCTACGAGCAGTACTTC. Translating it yields CASSATGSYEQYF.

This chain links TRBV18 with TRBJ2-1, with 10 bases matching TRBD2. This CDR3 is built from 15 residues. Germline V gives CDR1 KGHSH, CDR2 LQKENI. V lost 6 bases to trimming and J lost 8 bases; unmatched junction nucleotides: 10. The CDR3 DNA sequence: TGTGCCAGCTCCAAAGCGGGAGGGCGATCAGATGAGCAGTTCTTC. Amino acids: CASSKAGGRSDEQFF.

The chain links TRBV27 to TRBJ2-1; D is perhaps TRBD1 (5 bases). Germline CDR1 MNHEY, CDR2 SMNVEV (reference sequence). V shed 6 bases and J shed 5 bases, with 20 bases lying between them. CDR3 length: 16 amino acids. Here the CDR3 reads CASSQPDGQPHNEQFF. The CDR3 nucleotides are TGTGCCAGCAGCCAACCCGACGGACAACCCCACAATGAGCAGTTCTTC.

Comment on this clonotype: One end of the junction varies from germline; a read error may be responsible. The chain recombines TRBV28 with TRBJ2-7; the D gene could be TRBD1 or TRBD2 (5 bases each). The CDR3 totals 14 residues. Germline CDR1 MDHEN, CDR2 SYDVKM. Written as DNA, the CDR3 is TGTGCCAGCAGTTTATATCCAGGGACCTACGAGCGGTACTTC. It codes for CASSLYPGTYERYF.

V is TRBV5-1 and J is TRBJ2-1, with a possible D match to TRBD1 (6 bases). This CDR3 comprises 16 residues. With 0 bases removed from V and 3 bases from J, the gap between germline ends came to 13 bases. Germline V gene sequence: CDR1 SGHRS, CDR2 YFSETQ. The CDR3, as DNA: TGCGCCAGCAGCTTGGTGGGCAGGGGCTTCTACAATGAGCAGTTCTTC. It yields the protein CASSLVGRGFYNEQFF.

This clonotype showed up many times. The gene calls are TRBV12-3 or TRBV12-4 and TRBJ2-2; D is possibly TRBD1 (5 bases). CDR3 length: 14 residues. V lost 6 bases to trimming and J lost 1 base, with 9 bases between them. CDR3 residues: CASRYRKNTGELFF. The CDR3 bases are TGTGCCAGCAGGTACAGGAAGAACACCGGGGAGCTGTTTTTT.

In this sample, this clonotype turned up once. The chain combines TRBV28 with TRBJ2-2; TRBD1 matches at 9 bases. Unmatched junction bases numbered 11, after V lost 5 bases and J lost 4 bases. Germline V gene lookup returns CDR1 MDHEN and CDR2 SYDVKM. CDR3 length: 17 amino acids. The CDR3 region is CASSPSRWDRATGELFF. CDR3 sequence (DNA): TGTGCCAGCAGTCCTTCACGGTGGGACAGGGCCACCGGGGAGCTGTTTTTT.

This clonotype was seen a handful of times. The J gene is TRBJ2-7, the V gene TRBV4-3; 8 nucleotides match TRBD2. Trimming took 5 bases from V and 4 from J; bases not matched to a gene: 10. Per the germline V gene, CDR1 is LGHNA and CDR2 is YSLEER. The CDR3 runs to 15 residues. This CDR3 reads CASSGRAGESYEQYF. The CDR3 bases are TGCGCCAGCAGCGGAAGAGCGGGAGAATCTTACGAGCAGTACTTC.